Listed here are 11 T cell receptor beta chains from one sample, sequenced in a study of T cells in Graves' hyperthyroidism and ophthalmopathy. The investigators amplified TCR beta CDR3 regions from RNA transcripts. RT-PCR in the first round (using the HTBI primer set) targeted the TCR CDR3. MiXCR, applied by TCRdb to the multiplex PCR reads, yields one record per CDR3 protein. The data show 640,000 or so distinct CDR3 sequences, 14% seen once. Sequencing used blood. The receptor source for this set is a woman aged 18-29 years with Graves' ophthalmopathy.

The chain joins TRBV7-2 to TRBJ2-1, with a tentative D call TRBD2 (6 bases). Germline V CDR1 and CDR2: SGHTA, FQGNSA. The CDR3 spans 17 residues. V lost 5 bases and J lost 3, with 20 bases in between. CDR3 DNA sequence: TGTGCCAGCAGCCAAGTGGTTTTGGGACTGAACTACAATGAGCAGTTCTTC. Protein product: CASSQVVLGLNYNEQFF.

This clonotype was counted many times. The V and J genes are TRBV6-2 or TRBV6-3 and TRBJ1-2; D is perhaps TRBD1 (5 bases). Deletions cut 2 bases from V and 6 bases from J, with 7 bases between. This CDR3 is 12 amino acids long. Germline CDR1 reads MNHEY; CDR2 reads SVGEGT. The DNA of the CDR3 is TGTGCCAGCAGTTACCGGGACCATGGCTACACCTTC. This codes for CASSYRDHGYTF.

The chain couples TRBV7-3 to TRBJ2-1; 10 bases line up with TRBD2. The germline V gene encodes CDR1 SGHTA and CDR2 FQGTGA. The CDR3 covers 16 residues. V dropped 5 bases and J dropped 2; count of bases not matched to a gene: 6. CDR3 sequence reads: CASSPLSGRAYNEQFF. CDR3 coding DNA: TGTGCCAGCAGCCCGCTCAGCGGGAGGGCCTACAATGAGCAGTTCTTC.

This clonotype was seen many times. V is TRBV27 and J is TRBJ1-1; D not certain. V shed 2 bases and J shed 3 bases, with 16 bases lying between them. The CDR3 has 16 residues. Germline-derived CDR1 and CDR2 are MNHEY and SMNVEV (reference sequence). The CDR3: CASSLRPAGSHTEAFF. The CDR3 DNA is TGTGCCAGCAGTTTAAGGCCCGCCGGGAGCCACACTGAAGCTTTCTTT.

This clonotype has a count of ten or more. V usage is TRBV7-3 and J usage is TRBJ2-1; TRBD2 might be the D (5 bases). V was pared by 2 bases and J by 10 bases, with 9 bases between. From germline, CDR1 is SGHTA and CDR2 FQGTGA. The CDR3 has 12 amino acids. CDR3 DNA: TGTGCCAGCAGCTTATGGCGCGGGGAGCAGTTCTTC. Translated, it gives CASSLWRGEQFF.

CDR3 sequence: CASSITGTGSHEQYF. Here the CDR3 DNA reads TGTGCCAGTAGTATCACCGGGACAGGGAGTCACGAGCAGTACTTC. The chain has TRBV19 and TRBJ2-7; TRBD1 agrees at 9 bases. Germline values: CDR1 LNHDA, CDR2 SQIVND (reference sequence). The CDR3 is 15 residues long. With V trimmed by 3 bases and J by 5 bases, 8 bases remained unmatched.

This clonotype was found many times. The rearrangement uses TRBV30 and TRBJ2-3; TRBD2 matches 7 bases. The CDR3 consists of 16 residues. The V segment lost 0 bases and the J segment 1 base; nucleotides outside the gene matches: 7. Germline V gives CDR1 GTSNPN, CDR2 SVGIG (reference sequence). CDR3 DNA: TGTGCCTGGAGTGTGTTTTCCAGCGGGGGCACAGATACGCAGTATTTT. Its protein product is CAWSVFSSGGTDTQYF.

This clonotype showed up many times. CDR3 coding DNA: TGTGCCAGCAGTTTCTCAGGGGCGGGGGAAGCTTTCTTT. The encoded protein is CASSFSGAGEAFF. The V gene is TRBV27, the J gene TRBJ1-1, with TRBD1 as a possible D gene (6 bases). The CDR3 runs 13 residues. CDR1 and CDR2 from the germline V gene are MNHEY and SMNVEV (reference sequence). Trimming took off 3 bases at V and 8 bases at J, with 13 bases between the two ends.

This clonotype was counted only a few times. V gene TRBV5-1 combines with J gene TRBJ2-3; tentative D call: TRBD1 (5 bases). There are 14 residues in the CDR3. V was trimmed by 4 bases and J by 4 bases, leaving 13 bases between them. Germline V gives CDR1 SGHRS, CDR2 YFSETQ. Here the CDR3 DNA reads TGCGCCAGCAGCCCCCAGGGTATTTCAGATACGCAGTATTTT. Translated: CASSPQGISDTQYF.

At least ten counts were recorded for this clonotype. This chain joins TRBV30 and TRBJ2-3; 10 positions match TRBD2. Germline V lookup: CDR1 GTSNPN, CDR2 SVGIG (reference sequence). The CDR3 spans 16 residues. Trimming took 0 bases from V and 1 from J; bases not matched to a gene: 4. In nucleotides, the CDR3 is TGTGCCTGGAGTGTAGATGGGACTAGCGGCACAGATACGCAGTATTTT. It encodes CAWSVDGTSGTDTQYF.

This clonotype has ten or more counts. The V and J genes are TRBV6-2 or TRBV6-3 and TRBJ2-5; TRBD1 matches 7 bases. J gave up 2 bases and V 5 bases, and 11 bases lay outside the gene matches. This CDR3 comprises 16 residues. Germline V gene sequence: CDR1 MNHEY, CDR2 SVGEGT. This CDR3 reads CASSLQGSATQETQYF. CDR3 DNA: TGTGCCAGCAGTCTACAGGGGTCAGCCACTCAAGAGACCCAGTACTTC.